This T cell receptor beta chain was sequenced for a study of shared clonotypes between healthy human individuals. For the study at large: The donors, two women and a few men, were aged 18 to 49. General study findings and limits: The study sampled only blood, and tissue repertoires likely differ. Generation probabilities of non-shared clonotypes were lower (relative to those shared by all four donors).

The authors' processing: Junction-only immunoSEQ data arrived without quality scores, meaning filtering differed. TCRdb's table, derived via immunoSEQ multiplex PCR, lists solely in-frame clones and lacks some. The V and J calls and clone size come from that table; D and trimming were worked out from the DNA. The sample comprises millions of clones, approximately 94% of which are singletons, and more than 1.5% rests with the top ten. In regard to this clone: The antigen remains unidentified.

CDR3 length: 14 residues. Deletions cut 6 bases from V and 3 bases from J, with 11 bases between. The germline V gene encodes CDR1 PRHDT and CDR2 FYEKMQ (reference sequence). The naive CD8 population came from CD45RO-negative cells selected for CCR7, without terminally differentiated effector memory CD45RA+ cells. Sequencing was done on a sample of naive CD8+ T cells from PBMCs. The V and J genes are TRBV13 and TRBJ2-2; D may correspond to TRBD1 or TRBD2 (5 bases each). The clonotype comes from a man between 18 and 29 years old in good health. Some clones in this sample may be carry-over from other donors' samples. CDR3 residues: CASRRVGDTGELFF. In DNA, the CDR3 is TGTGCCAGCAGACGGGTGGGGGACACCGGGGAGCTGTTTTTT.